This TCR beta chain was retrieved from a study of blood T cells in healthy people across ages. Whole-study findings and limits: Nothing was known about donor CMV status, and this possibly confounded expanded clonotype changes. The long-lived group displayed more naive CD4+ cells, plus higher diversity, than the aged donors did. Unsorted PBMC input precluded a conclusive naive versus antigen-experienced comparison.

Germline assignment: CDR1 DFQATT and CDR2 SNEGSKA (reference sequence). CDR3 length: 12 amino acids. Deletions cut 3 bases from V and 2 bases from J, with 6 bases between. This clonotype was observed at least ten times. Its antigen is not identified. Using a J-beta primer mix together with a sample-barcoded 5' primer, a second PCR was run for roughly 7 to 12 cycles. Via MiXCR, TCRdb re-called the 5' RACE reads, giving one row per CDR3 protein. The table has 1.5 million to 2 million distinct CDR3 sequences, approximately 32% seen once. The TCR originated in a woman aged 30 to 39 in good health. What was sequenced was blood. This chain connects TRBV20-1 to TRBJ2-3; D gene ambiguous. This CDR3 reads CSASVDTDTQYF. The CDR3 bases are TGCAGTGCTAGCGTCGACACAGATACGCAGTATTTT.